The 28 T cell receptor beta chains listed next were all sequenced from one sample in a study of PD-1 blockade in classical Hodgkin lymphoma. Clones were read by immunoSEQ multiplex PCR, and TCRdb kept only the in-frame ones, dropping some. The sample includes approximately 21,000 clones, just under 90% of them seen just once. The time point was: newly diagnosed, previously untreated cHL patient sample. Through magnetic negative selection, CD8+ T cells were separated from PBMCs that had been thawed. The sequenced material came from CD8+ T cells from blood. These receptors were obtained from a human donor with classical Hodgkin lymphoma.

The chain recombines TRBV6-1 with TRBJ2-7; D remains ambiguous. Trimming left V 1 base short and J 2 bases short, with 18 bases between. CDR3 length: 17 amino acids. Germline V gene lookup returns CDR1 MNHNS and CDR2 SASEGT. This CDR3 is CASSEDSMETLPYEQYF. The CDR3 coding sequence is TGTGCCAGCAGTGAAGATAGTATGGAGACATTACCCTACGAGCAGTACTTC.

The chain combines TRBV21-1 with TRBJ1-6. TRBV21-1 is tagged as a pseudogene. The CDR3 consists of 18 residues. The CDR3 reads CASSTRSDGSSYNSPLHF. The DNA of the CDR3 is TGTGCCAGCAGCACACGGAGCGACGGGAGCTCCTATAATTCACCCCTCCACTTT.

The chain is built from TRBV5-1 and TRBJ1-2; D is perhaps TRBD1 (6 bases). Trimming stripped 4 bases from V and 1 base from J, with 8 bases between. The CDR3 loop spans 13 amino acids. Looked up from germline, CDR1 is SGHRS and CDR2 is YFSETQ. CDR3 loop: CASSEGGNYGYTF. The CDR3 DNA reads as TGCGCCAGCAGCGAAGGGGGTAACTATGGCTACACCTTC.

The V and J genes are TRBV7-9 and TRBJ2-7; the D gene is possibly TRBD1 (5 bases). The germline V gene has CDR1 SEHNR and CDR2 FQNEAQ (reference sequence). CDR3 length: 14 residues. V was trimmed by 8 bases and J by 7 bases, leaving 21 bases between them. The CDR3 is CASGIFGPQGEQYF. The DNA for the CDR3 is TGTGCCAGCGGTATTTTCGGGCCCCAGGGTGAGCAGTACTTC.

The chain links TRBV5-6 to TRBJ2-7, with D perhaps TRBD2 (6 bases). The germline CDR1 and CDR2 sequences are SGHDT and YYEEEE. Trimming shortened V by 1 base and J by 2 bases, and 16 bases separated the two germline ends. The CDR3 spans 16 residues. As DNA, the CDR3 is TGTGCCAGCAGCTTGTGGGAGGCGCGGGGAACCTACGAGCAGTACTTC. It codes for CASSLWEARGTYEQYF.

The chain combines TRBV9 with TRBJ1-5; the match to TRBD1 covers 9 bases. Germline CDR1 SGDLS, CDR2 YYNGEE. The CDR3 length is 15 residues. V lost 2 bases, J lost 5 bases, and 5 bases stayed unmatched. The DNA of the CDR3 is TGTGCCAGCAGCGTCGGGACAGGGAGGGATCAGCCCCAGCATTTT. Protein sequence: CASSVGTGRDQPQHF.

This clone appeared once. CDR3 bases: TGTGCCATCAGTGATCGGACATCTGGAAACACCATATATTTT. Translating gives CAISDRTSGNTIYF. The J gene is TRBJ1-3, the V gene TRBV10-3; possibly TRBD1 for D (5 bases). Germline CDR1 is ENHRY and CDR2 is SYGVKD. The CDR3 loop spans 14 amino acids. V was cut by 3 bases and J by 1 base, with 7 bases left in between.

The count of this clone is one. The rearrangement uses TRBV25-1 and TRBJ2-3; D not certain. V was clipped by 0 bases and J by 0 bases, with 10 bases between them. The CDR3 has 16 amino acids. Germline loops: CDR1 MGHDK, CDR2 SYGVNS. CDR3 in amino acids: CASSEYRSSSTDTQYF. The CDR3 nucleotides are TGTGCCAGCAGTGAATATCGGAGCTCTAGCACAGATACGCAGTATTTT.

The chain couples TRBV4-1 to TRBJ1-2; D call uncertain. Trimming pared 3 bases from V and 7 bases from J, leaving 12 bases between. From germline, CDR1 is MGHRA and CDR2 YSYEKL. The CDR3 loop spans 13 amino acids. CDR3 in amino acids: CASSHLSGGGYTF. The DNA for the CDR3 is TGCGCCAGCAGCCACTTATCCGGCGGTGGCTACACCTTC.

V is TRBV29-1 and J is TRBJ2-5, with 8 positions matching TRBD1. Unmatched junction bases numbered 9, after V lost 7 bases and J lost 5 bases. Germline-derived CDR1 and CDR2 are SQVTM and ANQGSEA. The CDR3 spans 13 residues. CDR3 bases: TGCAGCGCCCCAGGGGGCGCGGGGGAGACCCAGTACTTC. It yields the protein CSAPGGAGETQYF.

V and J are TRBV6-4 and TRBJ2-1, with D tentatively TRBD2 (6 bases). The CDR3 is made up of 15 amino acids. V was clipped by 2 bases and J by 6 bases, with 14 bases between them. Germline lookup yields CDR1 MRHNA and CDR2 SNTAGT. CDR3 in DNA: TGTGCCAGCAGTGACCTCTCTTCGGAGGGCAATGAGCAGTTCTTC. Residues: CASSDLSSEGNEQFF.

The chain uses TRBV7-9 and TRBJ1-1; 8 bases line up with TRBD1. Germline values: CDR1 SEHNR, CDR2 FQNEAQ (reference sequence). There are 15 residues in the CDR3. Trimming removed 5 bases from V and 3 bases from J; junction bases left unmatched: 8. The CDR3 DNA reads as TGTGCCAGCAGCCCCAGGACAGGGAGAGACACTGAAGCTTTCTTT. Translated, it gives CASSPRTGRDTEAFF.

The V and J genes are TRBV28 and TRBJ2-3, with unresolved D. Trimming shortened V by 5 bases and J by 0 bases, and 12 bases separated the two germline ends. The CDR3 runs to 15 residues. Germline CDR1 and CDR2: MDHEN and SYDVKM. The DNA for the CDR3 is TGTGCCAGCAGTCTTATACCCTCTAGCACAGATACGCAGTATTTT. It codes for CASSLIPSSTDTQYF.

This sequence joins TRBV11-2 and TRBJ2-1, with TRBD2 identical over 7 bases. Trimming cost V 7 bases and J 2 bases; bases outside gene matches: 5. The CDR3 is made up of 14 amino acids. Germline assignment: CDR1 SGHAT and CDR2 FQNNGV. CDR3 bases: TGTGCCAGCACAAGCGGGACCACCTACAATGAGCAGTTCTTC. It specifies CASTSGTTYNEQFF.

V usage is TRBV18 and J usage is TRBJ2-2, with D unresolved. Trimming pared 3 bases from V and 0 bases from J, leaving 14 bases between. Germline CDR1 is KGHSH and CDR2 is LQKENI. The CDR3 extends over 17 amino acids. The CDR3 region is CASSPGIQVANTGELFF. CDR3 bases: TGTGCCAGCTCACCGGGAATTCAGGTTGCGAACACCGGGGAGCTGTTTTTT. The full variable domain, completed using reference TRBV18 and TRBJ2-2, is NAGVMQNPRHLVRRRGQEARLRCSPMKGHSHVYWYRQLPEEGLKFMVYLQKENIIDESGMPKERFSAEFPKEGPSILRIQQVVRGDSAAYFCASSPGIQVANTGELFFGEGSRLTVL.

The chain couples TRBV5-4 to TRBJ2-7; D gene unclear. Germline assignment: CDR1 SGHNT and CDR2 YYREEE (reference sequence). Trimming shortened V by 4 bases and J by 1 base, and 3 bases separated the two germline ends. The CDR3 spans 11 residues. CDR3 coding DNA: TGTGCCAGCAGCCAATCCTACGAGCAGTACTTC. Protein product: CASSQSYEQYF.

The CDR3 region is CASSQTSVGTTDTQYF. CDR3 nucleotide sequence: TGCGCCAGCAGCCAAACTAGCGTGGGGACCACAGATACGCAGTATTTT. The chain joins TRBV5-1 to TRBJ2-3; 7 nucleotides align to TRBD2. The CDR3 length is 16 residues. The V gene's germline CDR1 is SGHRS and CDR2 YFSETQ. The V gene end was trimmed by 4 bases and the J gene end by 2 bases; junction bases not matched to a gene: 10.

This clone was counted a few times. The J gene is TRBJ2-7, the V gene TRBV2; 7 nucleotides match TRBD2. The CDR3 contains 15 residues. Germline V CDR1 and CDR2: SNHLY, FYNNEI. V was pared by 6 bases and J by 6 bases, with 14 bases of the junction left unmatched. For the CDR3, the DNA is TGTGCCAGCAGGCCCCTGGGAGGGAAATCCGGCGAGCAGTACTTC. Its protein is CASRPLGGKSGEQYF.

The chain links TRBV6-5 to TRBJ2-1, with D unclear. The germline V and J ends were trimmed by 4 bases and 7 bases, with 5 bases remaining between them. Germline-derived CDR1 and CDR2 are MNHEY and SVGAGI. CDR3 size: 11 residues. The CDR3 here is CASSFRNEQFF. CDR3 coding DNA: TGTGCCAGCAGTTTTAGGAATGAGCAGTTCTTC.

The gene calls are TRBV5-4 and TRBJ1-6; 7 nucleotides agree with TRBD1. The junction had 4 bases not matched to a gene; V was cut back by 2 bases and J by 8 bases. The CDR3 sequence is 14 residues long. The germline V gene encodes CDR1 SGHNT and CDR2 YYREEE (reference sequence). The CDR3 sequence is CASSFRTGDSPLHF. For the CDR3, the DNA is TGTGCCAGCAGCTTTAGAACAGGGGATTCACCCCTCCACTTT.

This clone was picked up a small number of times. The gene calls are TRBV28 and TRBJ1-2; a weak D match, TRBD1 (6 bases). The CDR3 contains 13 residues. The germline V and J ends were trimmed by 6 bases and 2 bases, with 10 bases remaining between them. In germline, CDR1 is MDHEN, CDR2 SYDVKM. The CDR3 loop reads CASSPGQNYGYTF. CDR3 sequence (DNA): TGTGCCAGCAGCCCCGGACAGAACTATGGCTACACCTTC.

V and J are TRBV4-3 and TRBJ1-3; D unclear. Germline CDR1 reads LGHNA; CDR2 reads YSLEER. Trimming removed 0 bases at V and 5 bases at J, with 11 bases between. The CDR3 totals 15 residues. The CDR3 loop reads CASSQDPGPRNTIYF. The CDR3 bases are TGCGCCAGCAGCCAAGATCCCGGACCAAGAAACACCATATATTTT.

V is TRBV6-1 and J is TRBJ1-3, with D perhaps matching TRBD1 (5 bases). CDR1 MNHNS and CDR2 SASEGT come from the germline V gene. The CDR3 runs 14 residues. The V and J ends lost 7 bases and 1 base respectively, with 11 bases between them. CDR3 amino acids: CASTRGDSGNTIYF. The CDR3 DNA reads as TGTGCCAGCACCCGGGGGGATTCTGGAAACACCATATATTTT.

V usage is TRBV6-5 and J usage is TRBJ1-1; D unresolved. CDR1 and CDR2 (germline): MNHEY, SVGAGI. The CDR3 has 13 amino acids. Trimming shortened V by 4 bases and J by 8 bases, and 14 bases separated the two germline ends. The DNA for the CDR3 is TGTGCCAGCAGTTTTTCGGACCGCTACGAAGCTTTCTTT. The encoded protein is CASSFSDRYEAFF.

The rearrangement links TRBV7-8 to TRBJ2-7; 10 bases line up with TRBD1. The CDR3 spans 14 residues. The ends lost 5 bases at V and 4 bases at J; junction bases unmatched: 5. Germline loops: CDR1 SGHVS, CDR2 FQNEAQ. This chain's CDR3 is CASSPDRGRYEQYF. The CDR3 bases are TGTGCCAGCAGCCCCGACAGGGGGCGGTACGAGCAGTACTTC.

The chain couples TRBV7-9 to TRBJ2-3; no clear D. There are 14 residues in the CDR3. Germline CDR1 reads SEHNR; CDR2 reads FQNEAQ (reference sequence). V lost 1 base and J 2 bases, leaving 7 bases between the germline ends. CDR3 bases: TGTGCCAGCAGCTTAGACTACTCCACAGATACGCAGTATTTT. This encodes CASSLDYSTDTQYF.

The chain employs TRBV7-9 and TRBJ1-2; D may be TRBD1 (5 bases). Trimming took off 6 bases at V and 8 bases at J, with 13 bases between the two ends. Germline loops: CDR1 SEHNR, CDR2 FQNEAQ (reference sequence). This CDR3 is built from 12 residues. Here the CDR3 DNA reads TGTGCCAGCAGTCCCGAGTGGGGGGGCTACACCTTC. Its translation is CASSPEWGGYTF.

The V call is TRBV7-3, the J call TRBJ2-1; possibly TRBD2 for D (6 bases). Trimming removed 1 base from V and 1 base from J, with 8 bases in between. CDR1 SGHTA and CDR2 FQGTGA come from the germline V gene. CDR3 length: 15 residues. The CDR3 is CASSLRDSSYNEQFF. The CDR3 region has the DNA TGTGCCAGCAGCTTAAGGGACTCGTCCTACAATGAGCAGTTCTTC.